A single sample is the source of the 2 T cell receptor beta chains below, sequenced in a study of T-cell memory formation after mild COVID-19. MiXCR, applied by TCRdb to the 5' RACE reads, yields one record per CDR3 protein. This table holds about 200,000 distinct CDR3 sequences, over 9.5% found once. Sequenced: PBMCs or a T cell subset sorted from them (not recorded which). Every receptor here comes from a man younger than 35 who had mild COVID-19 (a few samples of this study predate the infection). Cell type and time point are not known.

This clonotype has a handful of counts. The chain joins TRBV7-2 to TRBJ2-7; a possible D gene is TRBD1 (6 bases). CDR1 SGHTA and CDR2 FQGNSA come from the germline V gene. Trimming took off 1 base at V and 5 bases at J, with 15 bases between the two ends. The length of the CDR3 is 15 residues. The CDR3 protein is CASSLEDQGSHEQYV. The DNA of the CDR3 is TGTGCCAGCAGCTTAGAGGATCAGGGGTCTCACGAGCAGTACGTC.

A few counts support this clonotype. The chain has TRBV29-1 and TRBJ1-1, with a tentative D call TRBD1 (5 bases). Looked up from germline, CDR1 is SQVTM and CDR2 is ANQGSEA. This CDR3 contains 12 residues. V lost 4 bases and J lost 4, with 10 bases in between. Here the CDR3 DNA reads TGCAGCGTTGCAACAGGTCGCACTGAAGCTTTCTTT. Protein: CSVATGRTEAFF. Using reference TRBV29-1 and TRBJ1-1 for the parts outside the CDR3, the full variable domain is SAVISQKPSRDICQRGTSLTIQCQVDSQVTMMFWYRQQPGQSLTLIATANQGSEATYESGFVIDKFPISRPNLTFSTLTVSNMSPEDSSIYLCSVATGRTEAFFGQGTRLTVV.